These 18 T cell receptor beta chains were all obtained from the same sample, sequenced in a study of cytomegalovirus exposure and HLA in healthy donors. The PCR had 60 Vbeta and 13 Jbeta primers. Generated by immunoSEQ multiplex PCR, the TCRdb table keeps only in-frame clones and is missing some. Of under 95,000 clones in the sample, under 9% were seen once. The sample comprised PBMCs. All receptors come from a man over 45 in good health and CMV-seronegative.

This clone came up a few times. CDR3 nucleotides: TGTGCCAGCGCGGGACAGGGCGCGAACCAGCCCCAGCATTTT. It specifies CASAGQGANQPQHF. The V call is TRBV6-1, the J call TRBJ1-5, with TRBD1 matching over 9 bases. CDR1 MNHNS and CDR2 SASEGT come from the germline V gene. V lost 8 bases and J lost 7; bases outside the gene matches: 9. The CDR3 spans 14 residues.

This chain uses TRBV19 with TRBJ1-1; a possible D gene is TRBD1 (6 bases). CDR1 and CDR2 from the germline V gene are LNHDA and SQIVND (reference sequence). V was pared by 4 bases and J by 0 bases, with 15 bases between. The CDR3 loop spans 16 amino acids. The CDR3 sequence is CASSTRTEDLNTEAFF. The CDR3, as DNA: TGTGCCAGTAGTACCCGGACAGAAGACTTGAACACTGAAGCTTTCTTT.

This clone turned up a few times. The chain joins TRBV6-1 to TRBJ2-1; D not certain. The CDR3 spans 14 residues. Germline CDR1 and CDR2: MNHNS and SASEGT. CDR3 DNA: TGTGCGCTAGGCTCGCCCCCCGAATACAATGAGCAGTTCTTC. Translation: CALGSPPEYNEQFF.

The chain couples TRBV10-3 to TRBJ1-2, with 9 bases that match TRBD1. V dropped 5 bases and J dropped 4; count of bases not matched to a gene: 5. The CDR3 has 14 amino acids. Germline V gene lookup returns CDR1 ENHRY and CDR2 SYGVKD. The CDR3: CAISTPDRGYGYTF. CDR3 sequence (DNA): TGTGCCATCAGTACGCCGGACAGGGGCTATGGCTACACCTTC.

This clone was detected a few times. The chain joins TRBV7-2 to TRBJ2-6; tentatively, D is TRBD2 (5 bases). CDR3 length: 18 residues. Trimming stripped 5 bases from V and 0 bases from J, with 17 bases between. Per germline, CDR1 SGHTA and CDR2 FQGNSA. CDR3 residues: CASSAPAGRHSGANVLTF. CDR3 sequence (DNA): TGTGCCAGCAGCGCTCCCGCGGGCCGCCACTCTGGGGCCAACGTCCTGACTTTC.

This clone was seen only a few times. Other DNA sequences in the same sample also yield this CDR3. The chain links TRBV7-6 to TRBJ2-7; 9 bases map to TRBD1. V dropped 5 bases and J dropped 5; count of bases not matched to a gene: 7. Germline CDR1 SGHVS, CDR2 FNYEAQ. The CDR3 is 14 amino acids. The DNA for the CDR3 is TGTGCCAGCAGCCTCGGGACAGGGAATCACGAGCAGTACTTC. This sequence encodes CASSLGTGNHEQYF.

The V call is TRBV5-1, the J call TRBJ2-7, with 8 positions matching TRBD1. In germline, CDR1 is SGHRS, CDR2 YFSETQ. The CDR3 totals 15 residues. Trimming cost V 4 bases and J 6 bases; bases outside gene matches: 12. CDR3 bases: TGCGCCAGCAGCCAATGGACAGGGAGAGGGGGCGAGCAGTACTTC. It yields the protein CASSQWTGRGGEQYF.

This clone has more than one count but fewer than ten. The chain is built from TRBV27 and TRBJ1-4, with D possibly TRBD1 on 6 matching bases. The CDR3 has 18 residues. V lost 6 bases and J lost 8, with 28 bases in between. Germline CDR1 MNHEY, CDR2 SMNVEV (reference sequence). CDR3 DNA: TGTGCCAGCAGAACTACACACGAAGCCGGGACAAGGGGAGAAAAACTGTTTTTT. It yields the protein CASRTTHEAGTRGEKLFF.

The chain combines TRBV27 with TRBJ2-2; 7 nucleotides match TRBD1. Germline-derived CDR1 and CDR2 are MNHEY and SMNVEV (reference sequence). V lost 6 bases and J lost 7; bases outside the gene matches: 14. There are 16 residues in the CDR3. Here the CDR3 reads CASSYIQFGTVGELFF. The CDR3 DNA follows: TGTGCCAGCAGCTATATCCAATTTGGGACAGTCGGGGAGCTGTTTTTT.

In this sample, this clone turned up a few times. The CDR3: CASSLAQGRVRSEQYF. The CDR3 DNA is TGTGCCAGCAGTTTAGCCCAGGGGAGAGTCAGGTCCGAGCAGTACTTC. The chain couples TRBV28 to TRBJ2-7, with a weak D call TRBD1 (6 bases). The germline V gene has CDR1 MDHEN and CDR2 SYDVKM. Trimming removed 2 bases at V and 6 bases at J, with 20 bases between. The CDR3 has 16 amino acids. Looking up the rest from reference TRBV28 and TRBJ2-7 gives the full variable domain: DVKVTQSSRYLVKRTGEKVFLECVQDMDHENMFWYRQDPGLGLRLIYFSYDVKMKEKGDIPEGYSVSREKKERFSLILESASTNQTSMYLCASSLAQGRVRSEQYFGPGTRLTVT.

This chain joins TRBV5-6 and TRBJ2-7; 10 bases fit TRBD2. Unmatched junction bases numbered 5, after V lost 4 bases and J lost 4 bases. The length of the CDR3 is 14 residues. Germline V lookup: CDR1 SGHDT, CDR2 YYEEEE. Written as DNA, the CDR3 is TGTGCCAGCAGCCCTAGCGGGAGAAATTACGAGCAGTACTTC. Its translation: CASSPSGRNYEQYF.

This sequence joins TRBV19 and TRBJ2-1, with D perhaps TRBD1 (5 bases). CDR1 and CDR2 from the germline V gene are LNHDA and SQIVND (reference sequence). V was cut by 3 bases and J by 10 bases, with 13 bases left in between. CDR3 length equals 13 residues. The CDR3 is CASSIGHLREQFF. CDR3 DNA: TGTGCCAGTAGTATCGGACACCTTCGCGAGCAGTTCTTC.

There are many counts of this clone. The chain is built from TRBV10-3 and TRBJ2-3; 14 bases are a match to TRBD2. After removal of 10 bases from V and 4 bases from J, the junction contained 7 bases not matched to a gene. Germline CDR1 reads ENHRY; CDR2 reads SYGVKD. The CDR3 sequence is 15 residues long. CDR3 region: CATTGLAGAADTQYF. In DNA, the CDR3 is TGTGCCACCACGGGACTAGCGGGAGCAGCAGATACGCAGTATTTT.

The chain joins TRBV4-2 to TRBJ1-4, with 9 bases fitting TRBD1. The junction had 16 bases not matched to a gene; V was cut back by 0 bases and J by 2 bases. Germline loops: CDR1 LGHNA, CDR2 YNFKEQ. The CDR3 extends over 21 amino acids. The DNA of the CDR3 is TGTGCCAGCAGCCAAGATAGGAGGACAGGGGAGGGGGGAACGACTAATGAAAAACTGTTTTTT. This codes for CASSQDRRTGEGGTTNEKLFF.

In its sample, this clone was seen a few times. This sequence joins TRBV9 and TRBJ2-7; unclear D gene. V lost 0 bases, J lost 3 bases, and 13 bases lay in between. This CDR3 spans 15 amino acids. Looked up from germline, CDR1 is SGDLS and CDR2 is YYNGEE. The DNA of the CDR3 is TGTGCCAGCAGCGTAGATGGGTTAGCCAACTACGAGCAGTACTTC. Its protein product is CASSVDGLANYEQYF.

There are a few counts of this clone. This chain links TRBV7-2 with TRBJ1-5; 7 bases line up with TRBD1. This CDR3 has 14 residues. J was trimmed by 2 bases and V by 3 bases; bases with no gene match: 1. Germline CDR1 reads SGHTA; CDR2 reads FQGNSA. The CDR3 protein is CASSFDRGNQPQHF. The CDR3 DNA is TGTGCCAGCAGCTTCGACAGGGGCAATCAGCCCCAGCATTTT.

The rearrangement joins TRBV28 to TRBJ1-1; TRBD1 might be the D (6 bases). The CDR3 is 15 amino acids. In germline, CDR1 is MDHEN, CDR2 SYDVKM. V was cut by 5 bases and J by 6 bases, with 19 bases left in between. CDR3 protein: CASSPRGRGGPEAFF. CDR3 in DNA: TGTGCCAGCAGTCCCAGGGGCAGGGGAGGGCCTGAAGCTTTCTTT.

This clone was counted only a few times. The rearrangement links TRBV6-1 to TRBJ2-3; TRBD1 matches at 7 bases. V lost 3 bases to trimming and J lost 4 bases; unmatched junction nucleotides: 7. The germline V gene has CDR1 MNHNS and CDR2 SASEGT. The CDR3 is 15 residues long. The CDR3 loop is CASSDPTGTADTQYF. CDR3 in DNA: TGTGCCAGCAGTGACCCGACAGGGACCGCAGATACGCAGTATTTT.